Sequencing of this T cell receptor (beta chain) was carried out in a study of Ad26.COV2.S vaccination and SARS-CoV-2 variants. Assay used: immunoSEQ multiplex PCR; TCRdb lists only in-frame clones, some missing. The sample gives 430,000 or so clones, about 91% of which show up once; over 2.5% is in the top ten. The sample's treatment: around 19 received Ad26.COV2.S at low or high dose, single or two shots; roughly five received placebo; per-sample allocation not given. Sampling occurred on day 63 after the first vaccine or placebo injection. Trimming pared 7 bases from V and 6 bases from J, leaving 16 bases between. Per germline, CDR1 MNHEY and CDR2 SMNVEV (reference sequence). This CDR3 is 14 amino acids long.

The rearrangement joins TRBV27 to TRBJ1-5, with D possibly being TRBD1 (5 bases). The specimen comprised peripheral blood, sampled in a trial of Ad26.COV2.S vaccine versus placebo. The clonotype originates from a person between 18 and 65 years old who received the Ad26.COV2.S COVID-19 vaccine or a placebo. The CDR3 DNA reads as TGTGCCAGCACAGAGGCCGGGGGAGTTCAGCCCCAGCATTTT. It codes for CASTEAGGVQPQHF.